The 10 T cell receptor beta chains given below trace back to one sample, sequenced in a study of T cell repertoires in cytomegalovirus infection. These TCRs' antigens remain unknown. TCRdb ran MiXCR on the reads and lists one entry per CDR3 protein. The table includes about 220,000 distinct CDR3 sequences, roughly two fifths detected once. The source material was CD8+ T cells from cultured PBMCs, sampled from culture after CMV antigen stimulation. The receptors come from a human donor in good health (CMV status not recorded). Some clones in this sample may be carry-over from other donors' samples.

The chain has TRBV5-1 and TRBJ2-1; D call uncertain. The CDR3 sequence is 15 residues long. Per germline, CDR1 SGHRS and CDR2 YFSETQ. The V gene lost 4 bases and the J gene lost 8 bases, with 19 bases spanning the gap. The CDR3 sequence: CASSLTPGSVDEQFF. DNA of the CDR3: TGCGCCAGCAGCCTTACCCCCGGCTCGGTCGATGAGCAGTTCTTC. Looking up the rest from reference TRBV5-1 and TRBJ2-1 gives the full variable domain: KAGVTQTPRYLIKTRGQQVTLSCSPISGHRSVSWYQQTPGQGLQFLFEYFSETQRNKGNFPGRFSGRQFSNSRSEMNVSTLELGDSALYLCASSLTPGSVDEQFFGPGTRLTVL.

The genes are TRBV28 and TRBJ2-1; TRBD2 aligns across 7 bases. CDR3 length: 15 residues. Germline V CDR1 and CDR2: MDHEN, SYDVKM. J gave up 4 bases and V 4 bases, and 7 bases lay outside the gene matches. CDR3 amino acids: CASSSREEEYNEQFF. In nucleotides, the CDR3 is TGTGCCAGCAGTTCCCGGGAGGAAGAGTACAATGAGCAGTTCTTC.

The chain carries TRBV28 and TRBJ2-5; 11 nucleotides match TRBD2. The ends lost 0 bases at V and 5 bases at J; junction bases unmatched: 8. The CDR3 runs 17 residues. Germline V gene data show CDR1 as MDHEN and CDR2 as SYDVKM. CDR3 loop: CASSLWLAGGVEETQYF. In DNA form, the CDR3 reads TGTGCCAGCAGTTTATGGCTAGCGGGAGGAGTGGAGGAGACCCAGTACTTC.

This clonotype appeared many times. The CDR3 is CASSFRTSGTDTQYF. CDR3 nucleotides: TGTGCCAGCAGCTTTCGGACTAGCGGCACAGATACGCAGTATTTT. The chain recombines TRBV7-2 with TRBJ2-3; 9 nucleotides agree with TRBD2. The junction had 2 bases not matched to a gene; V was cut back by 3 bases and J by 1 base. Germline CDR1 reads SGHTA; CDR2 reads FQGNSA. The CDR3 spans 15 residues.

The chain has TRBV2 and TRBJ1-3; D is unclear. The germline V and J ends were trimmed by 2 bases and 4 bases, with 15 bases remaining between them. The CDR3 is 16 amino acids. CDR1 is SNHLY, CDR2 FYNNEI, per germline. CDR3 sequence reads: CASSETIGPRGNTIYF. In DNA, the CDR3 is TGTGCCAGCAGTGAAACCATAGGCCCCAGAGGAAACACCATATATTTT.

The chain recombines TRBV11-2 with TRBJ2-3; D may be TRBD1 (5 bases). Germline V lookup: CDR1 SGHAT, CDR2 FQNNGV. The CDR3 is made up of 17 amino acids. V was trimmed by 4 bases and J by 7 bases, leaving 24 bases between them. Here the CDR3 reads CASSSLLVGRAMNTQYF. The CDR3 nucleotides are TGTGCCAGCAGCTCCCTTTTAGTTGGCAGGGCAATGAATACGCAGTATTTT. The complete variable domain, with remaining parts taken from reference TRBV11-2 and TRBJ2-3, reads EAGVAQSPRYKIIEKRQSVAFWCNPISGHATLYWYQQILGQGPKLLIQFQNNGVVDDSQLPKDRFSAERLKGVDSTLKIQPAKLEDSAVYLCASSSLLVGRAMNTQYFGPGTRLTVL.

The chain recombines TRBV12-3 or TRBV12-4 with TRBJ2-5; D could derive from TRBD1 or TRBD2 (5 bases each). The CDR3 consists of 15 residues. The V and J ends lost 5 bases and 1 base respectively, with 14 bases between them. The CDR3 coding sequence is TGTGCCAGCAGTGGGGCCCTGGGGACCCAAGAGACCCAGTACTTC. As protein: CASSGALGTQETQYF.

This clonotype has only a few counts. This chain links TRBV7-6 with TRBJ1-1; D possibly corresponds to TRBD1 (6 bases). The CDR3 length is 14 residues. Germline values: CDR1 SGHVS, CDR2 FNYEAQ. V shed 5 bases and J shed 4 bases, with 14 bases lying between them. The CDR3 region is CASSRKRGTTEAFF. The CDR3 nucleotides are TGTGCCAGCAGCCGAAAAAGGGGGACCACTGAAGCTTTCTTT. The full variable domain, with the rest looked up from reference TRBV7-6 and TRBJ1-1, is GAGVSQSPRYKVTKRGQDVALRCDPISGHVSLYWYRQALGQGPEFLTYFNYEAQQDKSGLPNDRFSAERPEGSISTLTIQRTEQRDSAMYRCASSRKRGTTEAFFGQGTRLTVV.

The chain carries TRBV19 and TRBJ2-1; D is perhaps TRBD2 (6 bases). The V and J ends lost 5 bases and 9 bases respectively, with 14 bases between them. This CDR3 is 13 amino acids long. Germline V gene sequence: CDR1 LNHDA, CDR2 SQIVND (reference sequence). The CDR3 sequence is CASSGGLPIEQFF. The CDR3 DNA is TGTGCCAGTAGTGGGGGACTCCCAATTGAGCAGTTCTTC.

This clonotype appeared a few times. The V call is TRBV12-3 or TRBV12-4, the J call TRBJ2-3; D might be TRBD1 or TRBD2, each matching 5 bases. This CDR3 region has 15 residues. The V end lost 2 bases, the J end lost 5 bases, and 14 bases lay between the germline ends. CDR3 amino acids: CASSLRAGRRDTQYF. Written as DNA, the CDR3 is TGTGCCAGCAGTTTACGGGCAGGGAGACGAGATACGCAGTATTTT.